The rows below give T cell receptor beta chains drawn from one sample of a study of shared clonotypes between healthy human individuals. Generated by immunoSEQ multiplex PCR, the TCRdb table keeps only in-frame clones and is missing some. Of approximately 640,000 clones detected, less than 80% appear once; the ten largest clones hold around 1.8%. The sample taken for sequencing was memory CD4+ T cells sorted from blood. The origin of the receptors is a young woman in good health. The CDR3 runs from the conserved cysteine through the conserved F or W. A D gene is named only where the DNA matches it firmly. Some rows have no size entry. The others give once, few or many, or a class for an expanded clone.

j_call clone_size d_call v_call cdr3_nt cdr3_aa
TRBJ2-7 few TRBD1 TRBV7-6 TGTGCCAGCAGCTTCGACAGGGACTACGAGCAGTACTTC CASSFDRDYEQYF
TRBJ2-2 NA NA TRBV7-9 TGTGCCAGCATTCCTTTTAGGGGAAACACCGGGGAGCTGTTTTTT CASIPFRGNTGELFF
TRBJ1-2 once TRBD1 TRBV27 TGTGCCAGCAGTGAAGTACAGGGGGGGGCCTATGGCTACACCTTC CASSEVQGGAYGYTF
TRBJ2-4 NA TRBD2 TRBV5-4 TGTGCCAGCAGCGCGGGACTAGCGGGGATAGCCAAAAACATTCAGTACTTC CASSAGLAGIAKNIQYF
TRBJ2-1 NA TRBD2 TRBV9 TGTGCCAGCACGAGGGGACTAGCGGGAGATTCTGTCTCAAGCAATGAGCAGTTCTTC CASTRGLAGDSVSSNEQFF
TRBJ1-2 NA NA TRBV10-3 TGTGCCATCAAAGGCTATGGTGGAGATTTAAACTATGGCTACACCTTC CAIKGYGGDLNYGYTF
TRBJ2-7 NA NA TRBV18 TGTGCCAGCTCCACCCGGGGCAGCTCCTACGAGCAGTACTTC CASSTRGSSYEQYF
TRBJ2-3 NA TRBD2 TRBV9 TGTGCCAGCAGCGTAAGCCTAGCGGCCTACACAGATACGCAGTATTTT CASSVSLAAYTDTQYF
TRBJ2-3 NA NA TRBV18 TGTGCCAGCTCACCTCAACAGAGCACAGATACGCAGTATTTT CASSPQQSTDTQYF
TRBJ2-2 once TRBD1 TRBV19 TGTGCCAGCAAAGATACCGGGACAGGGGACACCGGGGAGCTGTTTTTT CASKDTGTGDTGELFF
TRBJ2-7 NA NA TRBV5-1 TGCGCCAGCCGAGGGGGTGGCGAGCAGTACTTC CASRGGGEQYF
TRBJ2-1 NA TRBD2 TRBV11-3 TGTGCCAGCAGCTTAGATCATGTGGCGAGCTGGGGGGGCAATGAGCAGTTCTTC CASSLDHVASWGGNEQFF
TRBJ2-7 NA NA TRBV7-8 TGTGCCAGCGCATTCATGGGGTTAGGGTTGGGAGAGCAGTACTTC CASAFMGLGLGEQYF
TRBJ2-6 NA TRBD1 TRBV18 TGTGCCAGCTCACCCCAGGGGGCGCAAGGGGCCAACGTCCTGACTTTC CASSPQGAQGANVLTF
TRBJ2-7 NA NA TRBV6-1 TGTGCCAGCAGCCGAAGTGAGAAGGGGACTTACGAGCAGTACTTC CASSRSEKGTYEQYF
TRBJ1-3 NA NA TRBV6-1 TGTGCCAGCAGTCTACAGGACAGTTCTGGAAACACCATATATTTT CASSLQDSSGNTIYF
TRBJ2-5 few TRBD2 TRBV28 TGTGCCAGCAGTTTATTCGGGACTAGCGGGAGGGCCGTTAAGGACTTC CASSLFGTSGRAVKDF
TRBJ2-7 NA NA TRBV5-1 TGCGCCAGCAGCCCAACCCCGACAGGCGCCTCCTACGAGCAGTACTTC CASSPTPTGASYEQYF
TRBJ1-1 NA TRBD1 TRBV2 TGTGCCAGCAGCGACTTTGAGGGACAGACTATGATGAACACTGAAGCTTTCTTT CASSDFEGQTMMNTEAFF
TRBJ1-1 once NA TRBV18 TGTGCCAGCTCTCCAGAACAGGGAGGACTGATGAACACTGAAGCTTTCTTT CASSPEQGGLMNTEAFF
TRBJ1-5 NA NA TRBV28 TGTGCCAGCAGACAGCTGAGCAATCAGCCCCAGCATTTT CASRQLSNQPQHF
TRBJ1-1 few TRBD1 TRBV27 TGTGCCAGCAGTTCCTCCAGGGGGCACGGGGGTGAAGCTTTCTTT CASSSSRGHGGEAFF
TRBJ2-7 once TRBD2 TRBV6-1 TGTGCCAGCAGTGAAGGCGGGAGGAGTGGGCAGTACTTC CASSEGGRSGQYF
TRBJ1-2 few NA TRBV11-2 TGTGCCAGCAGCTTAGTCCAGGAAAACTATGGCTACACCTTC CASSLVQENYGYTF
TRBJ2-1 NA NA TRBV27 TGTGCCAGCAGAAGGACAGGGGGGACTAGCTATTCCTACAATGAGCAGTTCTTC CASRRTGGTSYSYNEQFF
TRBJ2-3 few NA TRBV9 TGTGCCAGCAGCGTAGTAGGTGCGGCAATCACAGATACGCAGTATTTT CASSVVGAAITDTQYF
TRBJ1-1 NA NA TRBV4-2 TGTGCCAGCAGCCAAGACGGGGGGACTGAAGCTTTCTTT CASSQDGGTEAFF
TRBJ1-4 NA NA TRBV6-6 TGTGCCAGCAGTTACTCCACAGGCGGGGAAAAACTGTTTTTT CASSYSTGGEKLFF
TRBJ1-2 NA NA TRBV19 TGTGCCAGTAGTATACACCGGGAAAGTGGTGGCTACACCTTC CASSIHRESGGYTF
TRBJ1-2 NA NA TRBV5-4 TGTGCCAGCAGGGACAGCCAGTATGGCTACACCTTC CASRDSQYGYTF
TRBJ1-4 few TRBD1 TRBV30 TGTGCCTGGAGTGCCGGGACAGGCAATGAAAAACTGTTTTTT CAWSAGTGNEKLFF
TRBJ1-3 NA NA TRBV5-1 TGCGCCAGCAGCTCGGACAGAAACACCATATATTTT CASSSDRNTIYF
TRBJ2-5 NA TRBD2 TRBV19 TGTGCCAGTAGTTCGGGACTAGCGGTATTCCAAGAGACCCAGTACTTC CASSSGLAVFQETQYF
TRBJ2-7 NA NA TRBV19 TGTGCCACCCAAGAGGCGGGCAGGGGCCACGAGCAGTACTTC CATQEAGRGHEQYF
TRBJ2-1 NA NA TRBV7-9 TGTGCCAGCAGCCTGACTATCGATTCGGAGTTCTTC CASSLTIDSEFF
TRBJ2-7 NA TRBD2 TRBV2 TGTGCCAGCAGTGGGACTAGCGGAGAAAAGGAGCAGTACTTC CASSGTSGEKEQYF
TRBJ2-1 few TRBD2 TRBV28 TGTGCCAGCAGAAAAGGGACTAGCGGAAGGAATGAGCAGTTCTTC CASRKGTSGRNEQFF
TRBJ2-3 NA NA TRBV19 TGTGCCACCAGTCGTGGAGACACAGATACGCAGTATTTT CATSRGDTDTQYF
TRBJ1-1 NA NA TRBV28 TGTGCCAGCAGCGGGCAGGGGAGTGGGAACACTGAAGCTTTCTTT CASSGQGSGNTEAFF
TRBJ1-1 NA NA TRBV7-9 TGTGCCAGCAGCTTAGTAAGTGGCAGGGAGGCCACTGAAGCTTTCTTT CASSLVSGREATEAFF
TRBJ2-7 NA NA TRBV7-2 TGTGCCAGCAGCTTATACCACAGGGGAGGAACCTACGAGCAGTACTTC CASSLYHRGGTYEQYF
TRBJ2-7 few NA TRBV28 TGTGCCAGCAGTTTTTCCCGATACGAGCAGTACTTC CASSFSRYEQYF
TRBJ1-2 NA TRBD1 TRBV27 TGTGCCAGCAGTTTGATCGGGACAGCTAAACAAAGCAACTCATATGGCTACACCTTC CASSLIGTAKQSNSYGYTF
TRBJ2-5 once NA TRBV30 TGTGCCTGGGGGGAGGACAGGTGGGAGACCCAGTACTTC CAWGEDRWETQYF
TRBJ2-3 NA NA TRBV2 TGTGCCAGCAGTGGACAGGAAAAAGATACGCAGTATTTT CASSGQEKDTQYF
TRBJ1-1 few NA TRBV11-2 TGTGCCAGCAGCTCAAACATCTACACTGAAGCTTTCTTT CASSSNIYTEAFF
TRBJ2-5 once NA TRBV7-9 TGTGCCAGCAGCTTAGTTCTCGCGGGGTTCCAAGAGACCCAGTACTTC CASSLVLAGFQETQYF
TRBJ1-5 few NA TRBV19 TGTGCCAGTAGTACAACGGGTTATAGCAATCAGCCCCAGCATTTT CASSTTGYSNQPQHF
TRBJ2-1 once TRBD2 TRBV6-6 TGTGCCAGCAGTTACCCTAGCGGCAATGAGCAGTTCTTC CASSYPSGNEQFF
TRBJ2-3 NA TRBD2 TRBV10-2 TGCGCCAGCAGGGGTGCTGATTCAGCGGGACTGAGCACAGATACGCAGTATTTT CASRGADSAGLSTDTQYF
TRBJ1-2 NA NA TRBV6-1 TGTGCCAGCAGTCCACAGGGAGACTATGGCTACACCTTC CASSPQGDYGYTF
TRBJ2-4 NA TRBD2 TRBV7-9 TGTGCCAGCAGCTTAAGGGGAACCCGGGAGGGCCGGAACATTCAGTACTTC CASSLRGTREGRNIQYF
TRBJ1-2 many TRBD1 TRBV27 TGTGCCAGCAGGGTGACAGGGGGGGGAGGCTACACCTTC CASRVTGGGGYTF
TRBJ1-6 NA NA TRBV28 TGTGCCAGCATCCGTGGGAGAGCGTGGAATTCACCCCTCCACTTT CASIRGRAWNSPLHF
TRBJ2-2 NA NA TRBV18 TGTGCCAGCTCACCAAACAGGGAGTACGGGGAGCTGTTTTTT CASSPNREYGELFF
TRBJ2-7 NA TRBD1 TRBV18 TGTGCCAGCTCACCTAATTACGGAGGACAGGGGGCGATCTACGAGCAGTACTTC CASSPNYGGQGAIYEQYF